This T cell receptor (beta chain) was captured in a study of blood T cell repertoires in COVID-19 (dated by TCRdb to 2018 to 2021). With respect to the entire study: The collaborator samples originated in the United States, Italy and Spain and spanned the acute and convalescent phases of COVID-19. The prospective study material was composed of cDNA or gDNA derived from T cells, B-cell-depleted T cells, or PBMCs. Subjects who had been exposed to COVID-19, were actively infected with it, or had recovered from it provided the deeply sampled blood TCRbeta repertoires that made up the dataset. A freely available public database, intended as a resource for researchers studying the immune response to SARS-CoV-2, is where the repertoires were released. Samples came from the ongoing ImmuneRACE study (first 160 participants) plus 1,254 subjects from 6 global collaborators. Nearly every sample came with metadata listing a de-identified subject ID, COVID-19 status, age in years and sex. Where available, HLA class I and class II types were taken from metadata supplied by the sample provider and were not determined by assay-based typing.

TCRbeta CDR3 regions were amplified from genomic DNA using the immunoSEQ Assay, a bias-controlled multiplex PCR. Per the original workflow: The number of nucleated cells in each sample was estimated from the amplification of reference gene primers within the assay. Sequence reads were collapsed and filtered to measure the absolute abundance of every unique TCRbeta CDR3 rearrangement. Productive Simpson clonality was computed per sample as the square root of Simpson's diversity index over productive rearrangements. The table comes from immuneACCESS by way of TCRdb, which keeps in-frame sequences with V and J called. Part of the clones is missing from these tables; in studies checked, under half for an unresolved V gene and the rest for unknown reasons. V and J calls plus clone size are reproduced from that table; the DNA served to infer D and trimming. In this sample the table shows roughly 70,000 clones, approximately 86% of which occur a single time. Clones ranked in the top ten supply about 5.7% of the sample.

With regard to this clone: No cognate antigen has been identified for it. Per-base quality was not reported, and no clone a single base away is much larger than it.

Study-level results and caveats: How much clinical and demographic metadata was included differed by source and by participant, and the metadata was provided uncurated.

In Seattle, one collaborating source enrolled patients while the infection was active and tracked those patients longitudinally over the course of disease. Collaborating institutions collected whole blood in K2EDTA tubes following their own protocols. For TCRbeta analysis, collaborator samples were shipped as frozen whole blood, as isolated PBMCs, or as DNA extracted from either sample type. The V end loses 7 bases and the J end loses 8 bases, and a stretch of 9 bases separates them. Counted from cysteine to phenylalanine, this CDR3 has 12 amino acids. This entry keeps only the CDR3 DNA: 36 bases, framed from base 1. Via the germline V gene, CDR1 is MNHEY and CDR2 SVGAGI.

What was sequenced was peripheral blood. In this chain, TRBV6-5 is recombined with TRBJ1-6; no D gene is confidently identified. This clonotype was obtained from a man older than 75 with COVID-19, enrolled during active disease. The bases are TGTGCCAGCACCCGGAGTCATTCACCCCTCCACTTT. Its product reads: CASTRSHSPLHF.